This TCR beta chain originates from a study of blood T cells in healthy people across ages. Study-wide findings and caveats: In older individuals, TCR beta diversity per million T cells was lower, falling roughly linearly with age. Diversity estimates drawn from one million T cells were deemed underestimates.

The draw of peripheral blood yielded roughly 9.1 milliliters from each donor. For the second PCR, which ran for about 6 to 11 cycles, a sample-barcoded 5' primer and a J-beta primer mix were used. TCRdb ran MiXCR on the 5' RACE reads and lists one entry per CDR3 protein. Here the sample spans hundreds of thousands of distinct CDR3 sequences, 40% to 50% being singletons. This clonotype has a handful of counts. Its antigen remains unknown. The CDR3 is 14 amino acids. Trimming removed 6 bases from V and 1 base from J; junction bases left unmatched: 5. Sequenced input: blood. The gene calls are TRBV12-3 or TRBV12-4 and TRBJ2-7; TRBD1 aligns across 8 bases. The sequence came from a man between 60 and 70 years old in good health. The CDR3 here is CASSWTGRSYEQYF. The CDR3 region has the DNA TGTGCCAGCAGCTGGACAGGGAGATCCTACGAGCAGTACTTC.